This TCR beta chain stems from a study of cytomegalovirus exposure and HLA in healthy donors listed by TCRdb under 2017. Notes on the research overall: According to an earlier analysis of a few hundred of the donors, about 190 million T cells yielded over 100 million unique TCR beta sequences and approximately 280 Gb of sequence data. Typing coverage differed by locus: A, B, C, DRB1 and DQB1 were typed in roughly 620-630 donors, DQA1 in about 510, DPA1 in 606, and DPB1 in 400 to 480. To predict cytomegalovirus infection status, the study brought together high-throughput TCR immunosequencing, statistical association of individual TCRs with disease status, and machine learning. Rather than drawing on any new phenotypic data, the later analysis identified candidate immune exposures from TCR beta sequences and the way those sequences occurred across donors. Class I and class II HLA loci were covered by the typing at four-digit resolution. Because of strong linkage in the cohort, five DR-DQ haplotypes were treated as single units for association and clustering. The study was designed to test whether signatures of past pathogen exposure could be identified by cataloging public T cell receptors. To study patterns of TCR occurrence, a later analysis re-analyzed previously published TCR beta repertoires from just over 650 donors and added high-resolution HLA genotyping. Genome-wide SNP genotypes for about three fifths of the roughly 670 donors were used in a later genetic analysis, which treated that subset as a discovery cohort. To decide whether each TCR beta V gene segment behaved as functional or pseudogenic, an earlier analysis of over 500 of the donors relied on high-throughput TCR beta sequencing. About 300 gigabases of sequencing data and approximately 85 million unique TCR sequences were included in an early release covering over 600 HLA-typed donors. The genetic ancestry cluster associated with self-reported Caucasian donors included 65% to 90% of the approximately 430 genotyped donors. Donor age, sex, ethnicity and CMV serostatus were collected together with the repertoire data. A separate validation cohort of approximately 120 different subjects was used in addition to the 666-subject first cohort. Every discovery cohort repertoire had been produced on one sequencing platform. The study profiled the T cell repertoires of 500 to 800 subjects by immunosequencing and related them to cytomegalovirus serostatus. On average, around 200,000 unique TCR beta nucleotide sequences were sequenced per donor among 300 to 500 genotyped donors of the cohort, with roughly 20% of those sequences being non-productive. Beyond this particular receptor, the publication reports: Because counts were too low, about 18 rarely observed V segments, including chromosome 9 orphons, were left out of the earlier analysis of about 500 of the donors. A group of highly shared sequence variants was considered likely to be a technical artifact of the sequencing pipeline. Compared with the approximately 600-donor mean, donors in an Asian-associated ancestry cluster had fewer N-insertions in productive TCRs, according to a later genetic analysis. According to a later analysis, TCR association rates differed among HLA loci, with DRB1 alleles showing the most associated TCRs and HLA-C alleles showing the fewest. A few of the identified cytomegalovirus-associated TCR beta chains were confirmed in vitro to be specific for cytomegalovirus antigens. A later genetic analysis associated a missense DCLRE1C variant with V-gene and J-gene trimming of TCR beta chains, and an independent cohort replicated the association. Linkage disequilibrium might explain the correlated functional status among segregating V segments, but an unknown experimental factor could not be ruled out. In a later analysis, some 17,000 TCR beta sequences were associated with specific HLA alleles at a false discovery rate of 0.05. A further reported finding was that TCR beta sequences accurately predicted the HLA-A and HLA-B alleles for most subjects in the first cohort. In both the original and validation cohorts, the classifier was reported to diagnose cytomegalovirus status with high specificity and sensitivity. This cohort had only TCR beta chains sequenced, and the lack of alpha or paired-chain data limited which features could be detected. The study gave a list of 150 to 200 TCR beta chains associated with cytomegalovirus. According to the authors, the approach could potentially be generalized to other disease states and immunological phenotypes. Across donors, most TCR sequences were observed very rarely, whereas some public TCRs were present in many individuals. Compared with equally common non-associated chains, HLA-associated TCR beta chains in a later analysis were more clonally expanded and had lower generation probabilities. Immune exposure information for the cohort was limited to CMV serostatus. Because HLA typing was unavailable for some donors at each locus, only the typed subset was used in association tests. In an earlier analysis of around 600 of the donors, most TCR beta V segments appeared in productive rearrangements about 87% or about 30% of the time, broadly matching IMGT annotations. Roughly uniform sequencing depth across donors was assumed in presence/absence analyses, although this assumption may not hold. A later analysis reported that several top co-occurrence clusters appeared linked to parvovirus B19, influenza, CMV and Epstein-Barr virus. In a later analysis, most CMV-associated TCR beta chains were found to appear HLA-restricted, with HLA associations seemingly driven largely by CMV exposure. Because the 87-base-pair reads could not distinguish some IMGT-functional V segments, including TRBV6-2 and TRBV6-3, those segments were excluded. Assigning TCR associations to individual alleles was difficult when HLA alleles, especially DR and DQ, strongly co-occurred.

As concerns this clone: There is no known antigen for this receptor. No clone much larger than this one lies a single base away; base qualities are absent.

Libraries were prepared through the immunoSEQ multiplex PCR assay. A mixture of 60 forward primers for TCR Vbeta segments and 13 reverse primers for TCR Jbeta segments was used in the multiplex PCR. A multiplex PCR assay on genomic DNA amplified the CDR3 region of rearranged TCR beta genes. On the Illumina HiSeq System, the amplified TCR beta libraries were sequenced as 87-base-pair reads. The source study handled its data this way. A later analysis tallied roughly 76 million unique TCR beta chains across the 650 to 750 repertoires, and approximately 12 million of those chains were shared by two or more donors. To remove PCR and sequencing errors, raw reads were error-corrected and collapsed into unique sequences using a nearest-neighbor algorithm that merged closely related sequences. CDR3 sequences were aligned to IMGT reference sequences to assign V, D and J gene segments. For a sequence to be retained, a match of at least six nucleotides was required to both a V gene segment and a J gene segment. A rearrangement counted as productive if the CDR3 had no stop codons and remained in frame with V and J, and every other rearrangement counted as non-productive. Following IMGT convention, CDR3 was defined as the stretch from the second conserved V-encoded cysteine up to the conserved J-encoded phenylalanine. The earlier analysis of about 610 of the donors excluded any sequence lacking an unambiguous match to a single V gene segment. An earlier analysis of over 450 of the donors classified V segments as functional when productive rearrangements were above 56.7% and as segregating when the standard deviation between donors was above 5%. To diagnose cytomegalovirus status from the catalog of TCR beta chain sequences, a statistical classification framework was built. In a later analysis, TCR nucleotide sequences were compared against IMGT/GENE-DB human TR gene sequences so that V and J genes could be assigned. A later analysis assigned CDR3 sequences and most-parsimonious VDJ recombination scenarios with the TCRdist pipeline. A later analysis defined each TCR beta chain by its CDR3 amino acid sequence plus V-gene family, and excluded reads lacking a unique V-gene family. To address suspected cross-contamination and a sequencing artifact, a later analysis removed approximately 590 highly shared, low-generation-probability nucleotide sequences. In a later analysis, a clonal expansion index was calculated for each public chain from normalized within-repertoire ranks of inferred template counts. A later analysis computed generation probabilities with a VDJ recombination model fitted to out-of-frame rearrangements, and checked the results against IGoR. In a later analysis, TCR-TCR, TCR-HLA and TCR-CMV co-occurrence was scored with hypergeometric tests, and a repertoire-size bias correction was applied to TCR pairs. A later analysis estimated false discovery rates by permuting HLA or CMV assignments 20 times. In a later analysis, co-occurring TCRs were grouped using DBSCAN, and TCRdist sequence similarity was added for clustering within HLA-allele-positive subsets. Repertoires with fewer than 30,000 or more than 120,000 public chains, plus five repertoires with anomalous nucleotide sharing, were excluded from co-occurrence clustering. TCRdb's version of the immuneACCESS table is confined to in-frame rearrangements and falls short of the full clone set. An unresolved V gene accounts for under half of the shortfall where checked; the remainder is of unknown origin. V and J calls and clone size are copied from that table; D and trimming were computed from the DNA. Recorded for this sample are 100,000 to 150,000 clones; roughly a tenth of them occurred a single time. 4.6% of the sample lies in the top ten.

In total, over 600 healthy bone marrow donors made up the cohort. At the time of sampling, all cohort members were nominally healthy, though unrecorded immune exposures were likely present. The donor tested CMV seropositive and was one of the 289 seropositive cohort members. Each donor provided a peripheral blood sample, and peripheral blood mononuclear cells were used for TCR beta sequencing. Genomic DNA was extracted from the blood cell samples with the Qiagen DNeasy Blood Extraction Kit. The CDR3, cysteine through phenylalanine, is 17 amino acids long. Of the read, only the CDR3 DNA is kept; its 51 bases are in frame from base 1. The germline V and J ends show losses of 0 bases and 1 base respectively, and no gene match explains 3 bases of the junction. From a lookup of the germline V gene (reference sequence), CDR1 and CDR2 are MNHEY and SMNVEV.

The chain is made from TRBV27 and TRBJ2-6; 7 central bases correspond to TRBD1. This receptor was obtained from a woman younger than 30 in good health and CMV-seropositive. Sequenced sample: PBMCs. The nucleotides read TGTGCCAGCAGTTTATCCCCGACAGGGTCTGGGGCCAACGTCCTGACTTTC. The encoded protein is CASSLSPTGSGANVLTF. With the rest looked up from the reference TRBV27 and TRBJ2-6 genes rather than sequenced, the full variable domain is EAQVTQNPRYLITVTGKKLTVTCSQNMNHEYMSWYRQDPGLGLRQIYYSMNVEVTDKGDVPEGYKVSRKEKRNFPLILESPSPNQTSLYFCASSLSPTGSGANVLTFGAGSRLTVL.